Listed below are T cell receptor beta chains from one sample, sequenced in a study of cytomegalovirus exposure and HLA in healthy donors. Produced via immunoSEQ multiplex PCR; TCRdb's table is partial and in-frame only. The sample shows approximately 200,000 clones, about three quarters of them seen only once. Sequencing input: PBMCs. These receptors originate from a woman in her 30s in good health and CMV-seronegative. Both conserved end residues are part of each CDR3. The D gene is left open where the match is weak. Size tells how often a clone was seen (once, few, many) or the class of an expanded clone, and some rows leave it out.

TRBD2	TRBJ2-3	NA	TRBV5-6	CASSRTSDTSTDTQYF	TGTGCCAGCAGCAGGACTAGCGATACTAGCACAGATACGCAGTATTTT
NA	TRBJ2-7	NA	TRBV28	CASKSAVPEQYF	TGTGCCAGCAAGTCGGCGGTCCCGGAGCAGTACTTC
TRBD1	TRBJ1-2	NA	TRBV4-1	CASSQDNQGVYGYTF	TGCGCCAGCAGCCAAGATAATCAGGGGGTATATGGCTACACCTTC
TRBD1	TRBJ1-4	NA	TRBV5-1	CASSRQGSNEKLFF	TGCGCCAGCAGCAGACAGGGGAGTAATGAAAAACTGTTTTTT
TRBD1	TRBJ1-1	NA	TRBV6-5	CASRPSTGANTEAFF	TGTGCCAGCAGGCCCTCGACAGGGGCGAACACTGAAGCTTTCTTT
NA	TRBJ1-1	NA	TRBV29-1	CSVSSHQGGTEAFF	TGCAGCGTTAGTAGCCACCAAGGCGGCACTGAAGCTTTCTTT
TRBD1	TRBJ2-2	few	TRBV10-1	CASSESRSTGVTGELFF	TGCGCCAGCAGTGAATCTCGAAGTACAGGGGTCACCGGGGAGCTGTTTTTT
NA	TRBJ1-2	NA	TRBV5-6	CASSLGGYGYTF	TGTGCCAGCAGCTTGGGAGGTTATGGCTACACCTTC
TRBD1	TRBJ1-6	few	TRBV19	CASRTQQGINSPLHF	TGTGCCAGTAGGACCCAACAGGGGATCAATTCACCCCTCCACTTT
TRBD2	TRBJ2-7	NA	TRBV27	CASSPISSGSSSEQYF	TGTGCCAGCAGCCCCATCTCTAGCGGGAGCTCGTCCGAGCAGTACTTC
TRBD2	TRBJ2-7	NA	TRBV29-1	CSVGARGGYEQYF	TGCAGCGTCGGGGCCCGGGGAGGGTACGAGCAGTACTTC
NA	TRBJ2-6	NA	TRBV25-1	CASSLGAGANVLTF	TGTGCCAGCAGTCTGGGAGCTGGGGCCAACGTCCTGACTTTC
NA	TRBJ2-7	NA	TRBV10-2	CASSESLSSQYEQYF	TGCGCCAGCAGTGAGTCACTATCCAGTCAATACGAGCAGTACTTC
NA	TRBJ2-5	NA	TRBV6-1	CASSDFGPLETQYF	TGTGCCAGCAGTGATTTTGGGCCTCTTGAGACCCAGTACTTC
NA	TRBJ1-1	NA	TRBV6-5	CASSYQGNSEAFF	TGTGCCAGCAGTTATCAGGGGAACTCTGAAGCTTTCTTT
TRBD2	TRBJ2-1	NA	TRBV4-1	CASSLPLAGGNNEQFF	TGCGCCAGCAGCCTCCCACTAGCGGGAGGGAACAATGAGCAGTTCTTC
NA	TRBJ2-1	NA	TRBV6-1	CASSLQGNGYNEQFF	TGTGCCAGCAGTCTACAGGGTAACGGGTACAATGAGCAGTTCTTC
TRBD2	TRBJ2-3	NA	TRBV30	CAWSPVGLAGGTDTQYF	TGTGCCTGGAGTCCTGTAGGACTAGCGGGGGGCACAGATACGCAGTATTTT
TRBD1	TRBJ1-2	NA	TRBV4-2	CASSLEGQGASYTF	TGTGCCAGCAGCCTAGAGGGACAGGGGGCAAGCTACACCTTC
TRBD1	TRBJ1-6	NA	TRBV27	CASSLSDRVPLHF	TGTGCCAGCAGTTTATCGGACAGGGTCCCCCTCCACTTT
TRBD2	TRBJ2-1	NA	TRBV10-1	CASSLSGSSSYNEQFF	TGCGCCAGCAGTCTTAGCGGGTCCAGCTCCTACAATGAGCAGTTCTTC
TRBD1	TRBJ2-1	few	TRBV18	CASSAGTGAYNEQFF	TGTGCCAGCTCAGCCGGGACAGGGGCGTACAATGAGCAGTTCTTC
TRBD2	TRBJ2-7	NA	TRBV25-1	CAAGIAGDYEQYF	TGTGCCGCAGGGATAGCGGGTGACTACGAGCAGTACTTC
TRBD1	TRBJ2-7	NA	TRBV5-5	CASSSTGTGIYEQYF	TGTGCCAGCAGCTCGACCGGGACAGGGATCTACGAGCAGTACTTC
NA	TRBJ2-1	NA	TRBV11-2	CASSFQRLNNEQFF	TGTGCCAGCAGCTTTCAGAGACTAAACAATGAGCAGTTCTTC
TRBD2	TRBJ2-7	once	TRBV5-4	CASSPRAGGLSSYEQYF	TGTGCCAGCAGCCCGAGGGCGGGGGGCCTCTCATCCTACGAGCAGTACTTC
NA	TRBJ1-3	many	TRBV13	CASSLEGSSGNTIYF	TGTGCCAGCAGCTTAGAAGGGAGCTCTGGAAACACCATATATTTT